This paragraph reports one T cell receptor (beta chain). iRepertoire HTBI primers and Arm-PCR of CDR3 regions built TCR beta libraries. TCRdb fed the multiplex PCR reads into MiXCR, producing one record per CDR3 protein. The data hold approximately 480,000 distinct CDR3 sequences, with under 20% observed a single time. The time point was: newly diagnosed GD, antithyroid drugs for less than 3 months. The TCR library was made from RNA that had been extracted from PBMCs in TRIzol. These data belong to a study of regulatory T cells in long-lasting Graves disease. CDR1 and CDR2 (germline): SGHRS, YFSETQ. J lost 2 bases, V lost 0 bases, and 5 bases had no gene match. This CDR3 is built from 16 residues. The sample also formed part of further work on T cells in Graves' hyperthyroidism and ophthalmopathy.

This TCR derives from a man aged 40-49 years with Graves disease. The chain uses TRBV5-1 and TRBJ2-5, with 9 bases aligning to TRBD1. The sequencing here drew on peripheral blood mononuclear cells (PBMCs), taken at new diagnosis, from a patient treated with antithyroid drugs. CDR3 region: CASSLDRGTGQETQYF. The CDR3 DNA is TGCGCCAGCAGCTTGGACCGCGGGACAGGGCAAGAGACCCAGTACTTC.